The T cell receptor (beta chain) under discussion was sequenced for a study of regulatory T cells in long-lasting Graves disease. Noted time point: newly diagnosed GD, antithyroid drugs for less than 3 months. The TCR library used RNA extracted from PBMCs. The junction had 5 bases not matched to a gene; V was cut back by 8 bases and J by 2 bases. The germline V gene encodes CDR1 SEHNR and CDR2 FQNEAQ (reference sequence). The CDR3 loop spans 15 amino acids. Library construction for TCR beta used iRepertoire HTBI primers and Arm-PCR of CDR3 regions. TCRdb processed the multiplex PCR reads anew with MiXCR; each CDR3 protein has one entry. The table includes approximately 350,000 distinct CDR3 sequences, around 15% detected once. This same sample was also taken into another study, of T cells in Graves' hyperthyroidism and ophthalmopathy.

The sample in question was peripheral blood mononuclear cells (PBMCs), obtained at new diagnosis, from a patient treated with antithyroid drugs. The chain links TRBV7-9 to TRBJ2-7; 14 bases map to TRBD2. The source is a woman younger than 30 with Graves disease. In DNA, the CDR3 is TGTGCCAGCGTCCCGGGACTAGCGGGAGCCTACGAGCAGTACTTC. This gives the protein CASVPGLAGAYEQYF. Based on the CDR3 plus reference TRBV7-9 and TRBJ2-7, the full variable domain is DTGVSQNPRHKITKRGQNVTFRCDPISEHNRLYWYRQTLGQGPEFLTYFQNEAQLEKSRLLSDRFSAERPKGSFSTLEIQRTEQGDSAMYLCASVPGLAGAYEQYFGPGTRLTVT.